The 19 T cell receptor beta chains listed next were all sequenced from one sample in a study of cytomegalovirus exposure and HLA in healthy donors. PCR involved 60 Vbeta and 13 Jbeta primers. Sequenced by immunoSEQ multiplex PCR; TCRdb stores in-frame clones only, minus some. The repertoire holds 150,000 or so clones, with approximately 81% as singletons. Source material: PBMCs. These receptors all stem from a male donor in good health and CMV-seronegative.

This CDR3 is CASSEGQGDYGYTF. The CDR3 bases are TGTGCCAGCAGTGAAGGACAGGGCGACTATGGCTACACCTTC. The chain employs TRBV25-1 and TRBJ1-2; 8 positions match TRBD1. Germline V CDR1 and CDR2: MGHDK, SYGVNS. The ends lost 2 bases at V and 3 bases at J; junction bases unmatched: 2. The CDR3 loop spans 14 amino acids.

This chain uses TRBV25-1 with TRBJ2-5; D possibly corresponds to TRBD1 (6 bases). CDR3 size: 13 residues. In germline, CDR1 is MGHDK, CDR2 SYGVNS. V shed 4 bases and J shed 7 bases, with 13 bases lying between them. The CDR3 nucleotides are TGTGCCAGCAGTGGTCTACAGGGACGGACCCAGTACTTC. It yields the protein CASSGLQGRTQYF. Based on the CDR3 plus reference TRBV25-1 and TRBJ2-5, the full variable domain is EADIYQTPRYLVIGTGKKITLECSQTMGHDKMYWYQQDPGMELHLIHYSYGVNSTEKGDLSSESTVSRIRTEHFPLTLESARPSHTSQYLCASSGLQGRTQYFGPGTRLLVL.

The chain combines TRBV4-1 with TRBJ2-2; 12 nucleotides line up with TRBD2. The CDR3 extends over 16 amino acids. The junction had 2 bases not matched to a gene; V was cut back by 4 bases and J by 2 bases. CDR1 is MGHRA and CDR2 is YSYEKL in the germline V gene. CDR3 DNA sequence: TGCGCCAGCAGCCCTAGCGGGGGGGCAAACACCGGGGAGCTGTTTTTT. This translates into CASSPSGGANTGELFF.

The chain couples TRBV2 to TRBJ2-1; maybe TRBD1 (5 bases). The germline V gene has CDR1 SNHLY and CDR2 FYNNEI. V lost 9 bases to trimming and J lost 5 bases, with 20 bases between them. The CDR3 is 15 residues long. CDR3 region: CASQWGRTVDNEQFF. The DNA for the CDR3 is TGTGCCAGTCAATGGGGCAGGACGGTCGACAATGAGCAGTTCTTC.

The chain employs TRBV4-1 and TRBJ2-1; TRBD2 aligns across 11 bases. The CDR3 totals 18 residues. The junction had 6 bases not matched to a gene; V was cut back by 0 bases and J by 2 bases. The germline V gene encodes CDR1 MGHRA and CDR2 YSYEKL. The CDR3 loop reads CASSQEPISGRAYNEQFF. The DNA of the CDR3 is TGCGCCAGCAGCCAAGAACCCATTAGCGGGAGGGCCTACAATGAGCAGTTCTTC.

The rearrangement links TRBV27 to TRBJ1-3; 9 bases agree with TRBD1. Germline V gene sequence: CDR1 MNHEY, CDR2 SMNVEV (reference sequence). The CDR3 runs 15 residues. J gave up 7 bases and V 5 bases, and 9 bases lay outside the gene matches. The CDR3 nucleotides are TGTGCCAGCAGTCCAGGACAGGGGACCGCGAACACCATATATTTT. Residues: CASSPGQGTANTIYF.

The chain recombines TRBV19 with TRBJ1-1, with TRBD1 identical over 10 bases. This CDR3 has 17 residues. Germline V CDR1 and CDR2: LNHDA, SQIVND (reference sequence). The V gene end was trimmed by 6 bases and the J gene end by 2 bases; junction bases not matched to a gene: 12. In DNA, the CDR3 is TGTGCCAGTAGGCGGGACAGGGGAAGGGTAATCAACACTGAAGCTTTCTTT. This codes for CASRRDRGRVINTEAFF.

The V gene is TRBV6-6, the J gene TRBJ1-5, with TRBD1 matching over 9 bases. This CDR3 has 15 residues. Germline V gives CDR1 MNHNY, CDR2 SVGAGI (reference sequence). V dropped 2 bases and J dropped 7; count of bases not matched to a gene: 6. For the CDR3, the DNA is TGTGCCAGCAGTTACGATCTCACAGGGGGCCAGCCCCAGCATTTT. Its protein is CASSYDLTGGQPQHF.

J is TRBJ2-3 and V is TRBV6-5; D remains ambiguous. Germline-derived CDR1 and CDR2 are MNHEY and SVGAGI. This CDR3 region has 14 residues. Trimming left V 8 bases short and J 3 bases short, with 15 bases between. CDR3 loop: CASSRGTWTDTQYF. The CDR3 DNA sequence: TGTGCCAGCTCAAGAGGAACCTGGACAGATACGCAGTATTTT.

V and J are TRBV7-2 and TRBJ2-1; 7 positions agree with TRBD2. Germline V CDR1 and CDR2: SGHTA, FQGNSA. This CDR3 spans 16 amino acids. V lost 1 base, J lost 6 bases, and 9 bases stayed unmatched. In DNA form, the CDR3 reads TGTGCCAGCAGCTTAGTTGTCGGCGGGAGCGGCAATGAGCAGTTCTTC. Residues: CASSLVVGGSGNEQFF.

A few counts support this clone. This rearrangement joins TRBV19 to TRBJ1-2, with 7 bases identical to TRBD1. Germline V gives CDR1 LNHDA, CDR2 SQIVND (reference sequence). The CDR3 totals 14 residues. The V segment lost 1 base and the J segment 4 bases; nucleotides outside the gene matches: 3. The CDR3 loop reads CASSIAAGGYGYTF. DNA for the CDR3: TGTGCCAGTAGTATAGCGGCAGGGGGCTATGGCTACACCTTC.

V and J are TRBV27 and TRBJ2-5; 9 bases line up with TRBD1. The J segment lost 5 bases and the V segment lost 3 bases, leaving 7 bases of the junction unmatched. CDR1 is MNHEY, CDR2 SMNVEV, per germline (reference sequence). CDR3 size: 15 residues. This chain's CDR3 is CASSLRTGVRETQYF. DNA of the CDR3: TGTGCCAGCAGTTTGCGGACAGGGGTTCGTGAGACCCAGTACTTC.

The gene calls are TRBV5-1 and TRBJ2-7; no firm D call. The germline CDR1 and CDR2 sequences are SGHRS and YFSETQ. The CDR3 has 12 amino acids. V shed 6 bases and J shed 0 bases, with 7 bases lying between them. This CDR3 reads CASKGGSYEQYF. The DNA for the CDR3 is TGCGCCAGCAAAGGCGGCTCCTACGAGCAGTACTTC.

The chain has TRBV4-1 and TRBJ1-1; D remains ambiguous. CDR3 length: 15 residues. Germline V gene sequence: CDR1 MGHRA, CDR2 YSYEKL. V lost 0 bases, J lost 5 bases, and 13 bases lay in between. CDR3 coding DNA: TGCGCCAGCAGCCAAGAGTTCGTCCGGGAGACTGAAGCTTTCTTT. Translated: CASSQEFVRETEAFF.

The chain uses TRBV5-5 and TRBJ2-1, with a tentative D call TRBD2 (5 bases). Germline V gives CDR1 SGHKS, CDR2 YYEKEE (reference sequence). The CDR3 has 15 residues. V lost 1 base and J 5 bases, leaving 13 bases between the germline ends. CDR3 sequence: CASSLFSTGDNEQFF. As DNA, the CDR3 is TGTGCCAGCAGCTTGTTCTCGACCGGGGACAATGAGCAGTTCTTC. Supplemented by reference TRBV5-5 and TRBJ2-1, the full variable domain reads DAGVTQSPTHLIKTRGQQVTLRCSPISGHKSVSWYQQVLGQGPQFIFQYYEKEERGRGNFPDRFSARQFPNYSSELNVNALLLGDSALYLCASSLFSTGDNEQFFGPGTRLTVL.

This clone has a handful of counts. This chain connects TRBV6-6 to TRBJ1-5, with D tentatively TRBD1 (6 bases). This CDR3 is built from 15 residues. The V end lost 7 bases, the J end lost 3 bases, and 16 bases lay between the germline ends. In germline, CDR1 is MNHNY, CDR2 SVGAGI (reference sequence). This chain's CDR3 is CASTPLGANNQPQHF. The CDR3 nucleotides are TGTGCCAGCACTCCCCTGGGGGCTAACAATCAGCCCCAGCATTTT.

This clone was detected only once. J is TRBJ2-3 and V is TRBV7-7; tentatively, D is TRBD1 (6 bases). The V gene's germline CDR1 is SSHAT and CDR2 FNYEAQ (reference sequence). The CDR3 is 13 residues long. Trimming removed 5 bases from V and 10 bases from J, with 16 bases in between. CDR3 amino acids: CASSATRGQAQYF. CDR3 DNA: TGTGCCAGCAGCGCCACCAGGGGTCAGGCGCAGTATTTT.

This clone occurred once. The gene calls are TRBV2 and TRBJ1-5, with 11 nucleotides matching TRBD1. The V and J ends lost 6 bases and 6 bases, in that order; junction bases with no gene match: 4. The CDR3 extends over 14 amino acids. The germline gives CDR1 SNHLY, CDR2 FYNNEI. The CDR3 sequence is CASRGDRGSQPQHF. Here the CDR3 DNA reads TGTGCCAGCAGGGGGGACAGGGGGAGTCAGCCCCAGCATTTT.

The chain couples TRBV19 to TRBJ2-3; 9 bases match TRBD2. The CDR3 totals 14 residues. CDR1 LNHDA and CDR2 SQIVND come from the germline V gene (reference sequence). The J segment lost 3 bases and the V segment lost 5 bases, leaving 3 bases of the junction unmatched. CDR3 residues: CASSPGLATDTQYF. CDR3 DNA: TGTGCCAGTAGTCCGGGACTAGCAACAGATACGCAGTATTTT. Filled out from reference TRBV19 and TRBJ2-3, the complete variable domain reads DGGITQSPKYLFRKEGQNVTLSCEQNLNHDAMYWYRQDPGQGLRLIYYSQIVNDFQKGDIAEGYSVSREKKESFPLTVTSAQKNPTAFYLCASSPGLATDTQYFGPGTRLTVL.